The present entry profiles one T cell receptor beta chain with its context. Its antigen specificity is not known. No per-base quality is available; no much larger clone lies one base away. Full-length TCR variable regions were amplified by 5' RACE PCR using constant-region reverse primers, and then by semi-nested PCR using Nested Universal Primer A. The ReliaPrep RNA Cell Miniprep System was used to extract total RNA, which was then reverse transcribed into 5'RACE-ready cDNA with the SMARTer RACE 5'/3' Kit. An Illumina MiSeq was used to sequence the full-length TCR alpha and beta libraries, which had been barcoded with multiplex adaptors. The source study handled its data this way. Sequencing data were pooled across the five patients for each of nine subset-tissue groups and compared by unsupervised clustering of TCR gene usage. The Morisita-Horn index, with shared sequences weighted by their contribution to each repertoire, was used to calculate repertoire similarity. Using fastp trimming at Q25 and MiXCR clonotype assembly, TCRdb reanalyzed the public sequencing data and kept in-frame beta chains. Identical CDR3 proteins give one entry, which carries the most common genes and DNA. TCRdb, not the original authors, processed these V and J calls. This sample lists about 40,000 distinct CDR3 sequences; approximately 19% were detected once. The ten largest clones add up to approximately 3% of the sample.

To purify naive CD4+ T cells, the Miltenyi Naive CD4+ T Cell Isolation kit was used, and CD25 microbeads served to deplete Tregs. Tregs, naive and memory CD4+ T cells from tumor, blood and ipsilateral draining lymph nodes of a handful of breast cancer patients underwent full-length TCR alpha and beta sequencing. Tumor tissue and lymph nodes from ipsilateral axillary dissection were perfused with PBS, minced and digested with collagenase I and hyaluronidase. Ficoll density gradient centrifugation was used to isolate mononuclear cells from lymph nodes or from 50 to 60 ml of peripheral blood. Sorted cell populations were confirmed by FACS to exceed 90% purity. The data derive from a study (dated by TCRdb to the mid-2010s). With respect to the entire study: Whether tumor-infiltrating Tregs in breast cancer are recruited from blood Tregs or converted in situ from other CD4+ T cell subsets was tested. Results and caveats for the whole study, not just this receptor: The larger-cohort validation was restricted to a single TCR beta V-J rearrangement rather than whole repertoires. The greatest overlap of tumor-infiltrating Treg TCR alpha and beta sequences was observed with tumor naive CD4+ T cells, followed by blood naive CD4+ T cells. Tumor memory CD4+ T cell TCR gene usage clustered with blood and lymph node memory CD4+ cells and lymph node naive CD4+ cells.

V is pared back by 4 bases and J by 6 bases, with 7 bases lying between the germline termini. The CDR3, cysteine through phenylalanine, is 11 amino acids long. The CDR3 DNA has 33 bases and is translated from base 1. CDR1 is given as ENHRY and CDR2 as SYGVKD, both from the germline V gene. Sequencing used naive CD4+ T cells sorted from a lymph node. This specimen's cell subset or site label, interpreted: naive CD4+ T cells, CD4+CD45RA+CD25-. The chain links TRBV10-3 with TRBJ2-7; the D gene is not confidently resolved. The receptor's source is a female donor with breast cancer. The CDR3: CAISGSSEQYF. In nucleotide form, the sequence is TGTGCCATCAGTGGGTCCAGCGAGCAGTACTTC.